This is a list of T cell receptor beta chains from one sample in a study of cytomegalovirus exposure and HLA in healthy donors. TCRdb's copy holds only in-frame clones and misses some; the assay was immunoSEQ multiplex PCR. The sample data list 80,000 to 100,000 clones. Sequencing used PBMCs. These receptors originate from a woman in her twenties or thirties in good health and CMV-seronegative. Each CDR3 is given without its conserved first and last residue.

j_gene | v_gene | len | CDR3aa
TRBJ2-7 | TRBV5-1 | 12 | ASSLETGSYEQY
TRBJ2-1 | TRBV29-1 | 11 | SVPGQVNNEQF
TRBJ1-2 | TRBV30 | 10 | AWSVRQSGYT
TRBJ2-7 | TRBV7-6 | 12 | ASSQLTGEHEQY
TRBJ1-4 | TRBV28 | 15 | ASSPGEYTTTNEKLF
TRBJ1-4 | TRBV2 | 12 | ASSEGTVEEKLF
TRBJ2-7 | TRBV4-1 | 12 | ASSQRDRIYEQY
TRBJ1-6 | TRBV5-1 | 13 | ASSAGSGFESPLH
TRBJ2-1 | TRBV7-3 | 11 | ASSQGRADEQF
TRBJ2-3 | TRBV11-2 | 14 | ASSLDRGLITDTQY
TRBJ2-7 | TRBV28 | 12 | ASSGGAGNYEQY
TRBJ2-7 | TRBV2 | 15 | ASSLWSGQGSYYEQY
TRBJ2-7 | TRBV4-2 | 11 | ASSPGLDHEQY
TRBJ1-1 | TRBV5-8 | 13 | ASSLGAGLDTEAF
TRBJ2-2 | TRBV7-9 | 17 | ASSSTWGGQGAGTGELF
TRBJ2-5 | TRBV5-1 | 13 | ASSWLAGGEETQY
TRBJ1-1 | TRBV7-9 | 12 | ASSQRVEGTEAF
TRBJ2-3 | TRBV19 | 12 | ASSIRLVADTQY
TRBJ1-3 | TRBV28 | 14 | ASSRPGTGSGNTIY
TRBJ2-3 | TRBV6-6 | 13 | ASSYSPGFGDTQY
TRBJ2-7 | TRBV4-2 | 14 | ASSQEAPGQYYEQY
TRBJ1-1 | TRBV7-2 | 12 | ASSPRVLNTEAF
TRBJ2-3 | TRBV9 | 15 | ASSPDGSGGSTDTQY
TRBJ1-2 | TRBV29-1 | 12 | SVEPATGKRGYT
TRBJ1-1 | TRBV18 | 11 | ASSKDKITEAF
TRBJ1-3 | TRBV28 | 15 | ASSQGRGQISGNTIY
TRBJ2-3 | TRBV6-5 | 12 | ASSGGEASDTQY
TRBJ2-7 | TRBV7-9 | 13 | ASSSTGGYTYEQY
TRBJ1-2 | TRBV19 | 11 | ASTQQGLSGYT
TRBJ1-3 | TRBV4-2 | 17 | ASSQGGRVASRGGNTIY
TRBJ2-7 | TRBV28 | 13 | ASRELAGSSYEQY
TRBJ2-2 | TRBV7-3 | 13 | ASSSRQGANGELF
TRBJ2-7 | TRBV15 | 11 | ATRQGILHEQY
TRBJ2-7 | TRBV5-5 | 14 | ASSLAGTGVRYEQY
TRBJ1-5 | TRBV5-1 | 13 | ASSLDTGGGQPQH
TRBJ2-5 | TRBV7-8 | 16 | ASSQLGYTGLSKETQY
TRBJ2-1 | TRBV7-7 | 12 | ASSATSGYNEQF
TRBJ2-5 | TRBV5-1 | 13 | ASSPGTGSMETQY